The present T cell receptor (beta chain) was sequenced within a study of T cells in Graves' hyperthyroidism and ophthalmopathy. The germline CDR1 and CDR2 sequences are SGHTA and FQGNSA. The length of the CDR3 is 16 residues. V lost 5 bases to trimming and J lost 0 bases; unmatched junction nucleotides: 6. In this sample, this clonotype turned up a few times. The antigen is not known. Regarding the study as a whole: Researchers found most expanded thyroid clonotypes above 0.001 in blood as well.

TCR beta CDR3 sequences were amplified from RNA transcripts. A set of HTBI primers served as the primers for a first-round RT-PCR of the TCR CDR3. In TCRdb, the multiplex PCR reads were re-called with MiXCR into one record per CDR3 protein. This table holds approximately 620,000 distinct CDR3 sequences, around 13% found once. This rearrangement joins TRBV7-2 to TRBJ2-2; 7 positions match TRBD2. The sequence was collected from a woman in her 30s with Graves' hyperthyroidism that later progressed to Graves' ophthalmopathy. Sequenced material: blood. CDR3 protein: CASSLSGSANTGELFF. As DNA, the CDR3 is TGTGCCAGCAGCCTTAGCGGGTCCGCGAACACCGGGGAGCTGTTTTTT.